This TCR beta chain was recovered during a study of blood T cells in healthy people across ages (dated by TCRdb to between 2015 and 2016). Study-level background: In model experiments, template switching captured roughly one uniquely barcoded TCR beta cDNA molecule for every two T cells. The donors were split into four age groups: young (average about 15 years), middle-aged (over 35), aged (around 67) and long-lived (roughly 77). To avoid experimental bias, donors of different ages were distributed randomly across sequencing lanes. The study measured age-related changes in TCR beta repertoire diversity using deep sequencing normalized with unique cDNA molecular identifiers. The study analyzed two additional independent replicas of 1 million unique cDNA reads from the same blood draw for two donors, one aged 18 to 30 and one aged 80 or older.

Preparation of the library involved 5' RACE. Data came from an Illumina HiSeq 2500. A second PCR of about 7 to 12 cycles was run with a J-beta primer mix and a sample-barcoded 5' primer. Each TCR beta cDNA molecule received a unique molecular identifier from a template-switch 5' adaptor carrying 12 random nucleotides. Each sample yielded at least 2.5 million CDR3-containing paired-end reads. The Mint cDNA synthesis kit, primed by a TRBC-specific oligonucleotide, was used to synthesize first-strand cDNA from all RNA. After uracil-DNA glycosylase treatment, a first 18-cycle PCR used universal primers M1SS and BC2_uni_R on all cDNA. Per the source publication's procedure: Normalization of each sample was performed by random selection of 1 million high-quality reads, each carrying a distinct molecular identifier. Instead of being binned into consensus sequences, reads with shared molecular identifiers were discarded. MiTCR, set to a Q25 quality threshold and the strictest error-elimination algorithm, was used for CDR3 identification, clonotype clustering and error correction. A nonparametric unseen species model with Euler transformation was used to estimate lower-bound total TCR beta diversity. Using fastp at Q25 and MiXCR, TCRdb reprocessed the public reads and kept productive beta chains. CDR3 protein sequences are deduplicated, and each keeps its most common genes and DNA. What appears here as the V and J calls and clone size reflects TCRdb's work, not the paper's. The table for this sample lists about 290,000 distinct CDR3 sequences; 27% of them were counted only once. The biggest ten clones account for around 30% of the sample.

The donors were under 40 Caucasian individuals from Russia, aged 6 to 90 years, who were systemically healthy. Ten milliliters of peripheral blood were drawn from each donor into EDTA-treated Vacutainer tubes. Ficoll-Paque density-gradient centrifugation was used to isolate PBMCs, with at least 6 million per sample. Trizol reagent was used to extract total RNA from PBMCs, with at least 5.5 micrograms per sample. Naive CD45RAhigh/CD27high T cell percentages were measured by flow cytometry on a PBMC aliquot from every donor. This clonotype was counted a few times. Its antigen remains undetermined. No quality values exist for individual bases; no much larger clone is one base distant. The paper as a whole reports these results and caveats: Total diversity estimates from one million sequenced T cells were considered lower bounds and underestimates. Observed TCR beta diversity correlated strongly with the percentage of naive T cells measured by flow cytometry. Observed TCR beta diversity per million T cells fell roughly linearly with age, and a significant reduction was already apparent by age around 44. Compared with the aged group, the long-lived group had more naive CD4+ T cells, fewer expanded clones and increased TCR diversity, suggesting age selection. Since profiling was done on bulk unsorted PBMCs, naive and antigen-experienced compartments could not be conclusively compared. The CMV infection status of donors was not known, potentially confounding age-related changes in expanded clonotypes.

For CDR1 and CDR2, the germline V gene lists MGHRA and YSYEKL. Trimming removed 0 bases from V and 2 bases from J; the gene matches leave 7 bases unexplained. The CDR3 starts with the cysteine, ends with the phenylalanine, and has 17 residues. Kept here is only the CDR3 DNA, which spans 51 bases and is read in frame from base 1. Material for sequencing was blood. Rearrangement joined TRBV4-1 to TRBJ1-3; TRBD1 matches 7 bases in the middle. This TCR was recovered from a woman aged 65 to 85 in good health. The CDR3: CASSQDSGQSTGNTIYF. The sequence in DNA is TGCGCCAGCAGCCAAGATTCGGGACAGTCTACTGGAAACACCATATATTTT.